This TCR beta chain was obtained from a study of OX40 agonist ivuxolimab in advanced cancers. Study conclusions and caveats: Average numbers of expanded clones were greater in CD8+ T cells than in CD4+. Certain nonresponders likewise exhibited a low normalized T-cell clonal expansion.

Using immunoSEQ multiplex PCR, the repertoire was profiled, and TCRdb retains in-frame clones only, with some absent. This table holds about 55,000 clones, around nine tenths found once. On this clone itself: Antigen: not known.

Sampling of blood occurred at baseline, cycle 4 day 1, and cycle 7 day 1. Trimming cost V 3 bases and J 5 bases; bases outside gene matches: 6. Germline V gene sequence: CDR1 LNHDA, CDR2 SQIVND (reference sequence). The CDR3 has 15 residues. The specimen comprised CD4+ or CD8+ T cells sorted from blood, sampled in a trial of the OX40 agonist ivuxolimab. The chain combines TRBV19 with TRBJ1-5, with TRBD1 matching 8 bases. The clonotype comes from an adult with an advanced solid tumor such as melanoma, head and neck, liver or kidney cancer. The CDR3 DNA is TGTGCCAGTAGTATTCCAGGGGGCGCGTATCAGCCCCAGCATTTT. Protein sequence: CASSIPGGAYQPQHF.